These T cell receptor beta chains were read from a single sample in a study of early T cells in non-severe SARS-CoV-2 infection. MiXCR was run by TCRdb on the 5' RACE reads, yielding one entry per CDR3 protein. This table has about 80,000 distinct CDR3 sequences, roughly 10% appearing once. What was sequenced was whole blood. The receptors come from an adult who was a healthcare worker with PCR-confirmed SARS-CoV-2 infection or an uninfected control (not recorded which). Both conserved end residues are part of each CDR3. A D gene is named only where the DNA matches it firmly. Clone size is shown for a subset of rows, as once, few, many or a class of expanded clone.

>few|TRBV27|TRBJ2-5|NA
CASSWTASGTQYF
TGTGCCAGCAGTTGGACGGCCTCAGGGACCCAGTACTTC
>few|TRBV5-4|TRBJ2-5|NA
CASSLSTLPATQYF
TGTGCCAGCAGCTTGTCAACCCTACCGGCGACCCAGTACTTC
>NA|TRBV6-1|TRBJ2-1|NA
CASSGIWGDNEQFF
TGTGCCAGCAGTGGGATCTGGGGGGACAATGAGCAGTTCTTC
>many|TRBV7-9|TRBJ1-4|NA
CASSLAQIGTTNEKLFF
TGTGCCAGCAGCTTAGCGCAGATTGGTACAACTAATGAAAAACTGTTTTTT
>NA|TRBV4-1|TRBJ1-1|NA
CASSLGDRHTEAFF
TGCGCCAGCAGCTTAGGCGACAGACACACTGAAGCTTTCTTT
>many|TRBV6-1|TRBJ2-7|NA
CASSESGGLGEQYF
TGTGCCAGCAGTGAATCCGGGGGATTGGGCGAGCAGTACTTC
>many|TRBV20-1|TRBJ2-5|NA
CSAQPSLQETQYF
TGCAGCGCGCAACCGAGCCTACAAGAGACCCAGTACTTC
>NA|TRBV7-2|TRBJ2-1|NA
CASSQGSGQFF
TGTGCCAGCAGCCAGGGGAGCGGGCAGTTCTTC
>few|TRBV11-2|TRBJ1-3|NA
CASSLILRAFDSGNTIYF
TGTGCCAGCAGCTTAATCCTTCGGGCCTTTGACTCTGGAAACACCATATATTTT
>NA|TRBV4-1|TRBJ2-7|TRBD1
CASSQDETGWREQYF
TGCGCCAGCAGCCAAGATGAGACAGGGTGGCGCGAGCAGTACTTC
>few|TRBV10-3|TRBJ1-6|TRBD1
CAIAGQQNSPLHF
TGTGCCATTGCGGGACAGCAAAATTCACCCCTCCACTTT
>many|TRBV20-1|TRBJ2-5|TRBD1
CSARQGALYETQYF
TGCAGTGCTAGACAGGGGGCGCTTTATGAGACCCAGTACTTC
>NA|TRBV5-1|TRBJ1-1|NA
CASRESGGTEAFF
TGCGCCAGCAGGGAGAGTGGGGGCACTGAAGCTTTCTTT
>NA|TRBV10-1|TRBJ1-1|NA
CASSVGRNTEAFF
TGCGCCAGCAGCGTCGGGAGGAACACTGAAGCTTTCTTT
>many|TRBV7-9|TRBJ2-7|TRBD1
CASSPTGYEQYF
TGTGCCAGCAGCCCGACAGGGTACGAGCAGTACTTC
>many|TRBV6-1|TRBJ1-4|NA
CASTLPDSLLNEKLFF
TGTGCCAGCACCCTACCCGACAGCCTACTAAATGAAAAACTGTTTTTT
>few|TRBV6-6|TRBJ2-7|TRBD2
CVRTSVAYEQYF
TGTGTCCGGACTAGCGTAGCCTACGAGCAGTACTTC
>few|TRBV15|TRBJ2-5|NA
CATSRDTGLGQETQYF
TGTGCCACCAGCAGAGATACGGGGCTTGGACAAGAGACCCAGTACTTC